This passage covers 21 T cell receptor beta chains from one sample sequenced in a study of blood T cell repertoires in COVID-19. TCRdb keeps only in-frame clones here, not all; method: immunoSEQ multiplex PCR. Among about 120,000 clones listed, 90% were seen once. Source material: peripheral blood. These receptors all come from a human donor with active COVID-19. The donor label of this sample is uncertain.

This clone is a singleton in its sample. The rearrangement links TRBV19 to TRBJ1-1; D gene ambiguous. The germline gives CDR1 LNHDA, CDR2 SQIVND (reference sequence). The V gene lost 6 bases and the J gene lost 0 bases, with 14 bases spanning the gap. The CDR3 has 15 residues. For the CDR3, the DNA is TGTGCCAGTAGGACTGCGGGCAGACTGAACACTGAAGCTTTCTTT. This sequence encodes CASRTAGRLNTEAFF. The whole variable domain, remainder taken from reference TRBV19 and TRBJ1-1, is DGGITQSPKYLFRKEGQNVTLSCEQNLNHDAMYWYRQDPGQGLRLIYYSQIVNDFQKGDIAEGYSVSREKKESFPLTVTSAQKNPTAFYLCASRTAGRLNTEAFFGQGTRLTVV.

The V and J genes are TRBV15 and TRBJ1-2, with 9 nucleotides matching TRBD1. Germline CDR1 reads LNHNV; CDR2 reads YYDKDF (reference sequence). This CDR3 is built from 14 residues. The J segment lost 2 bases and the V segment lost 6 bases, leaving 4 bases of the junction unmatched. The CDR3, as DNA: TGTGCCACCAGGCCAACAGGGGGCAACTATGGCTACACCTTC. Its protein is CATRPTGGNYGYTF.

In its sample, this clone was seen once. The chain is built from TRBV20-1 and TRBJ2-7; D gene uncertain. CDR1 and CDR2 (germline): DFQATT, SNEGSKA (reference sequence). Between the trimmed V and J ends, which lost 3 bases and 3 bases, there was a span of 15 bases. This CDR3 region has 14 residues. Written as DNA, the CDR3 is TGCAGTGCTAGTGGTTATAGGCCAGGCTACGAGCAGTACTTC. Protein: CSASGYRPGYEQYF.

V and J are TRBV6-5 and TRBJ2-7; TRBD1 matches 8 bases. V shed 2 bases and J 4 bases; nucleotides not matched to a gene: 7. This CDR3 has 15 amino acids. Germline V lookup: CDR1 MNHEY, CDR2 SVGAGI. CDR3 protein: CASSYAGRGLYEQYF. In nucleotides, the CDR3 is TGTGCCAGCAGTTACGCCGGCAGGGGGCTTTACGAGCAGTACTTC.

CDR3 loop: CASSYGLAGGSNTGELFF. As DNA, the CDR3 is TGTGCCAGCAGCTATGGACTAGCGGGGGGGTCTAACACCGGGGAGCTGTTTTTT. The chain uses TRBV5-5 and TRBJ2-2, with TRBD2 matching 15 bases. The CDR3 is made up of 18 amino acids. The trim removed 3 bases at V and 2 bases at J, leaving 5 bases unmatched. Per the germline V gene, CDR1 is SGHKS and CDR2 is YYEKEE (reference sequence).

This clone was detected only once. The V gene is TRBV7-6, the J gene TRBJ2-1; TRBD1 aligns across 8 bases. V dropped 4 bases and J dropped 9; count of bases not matched to a gene: 11. The CDR3 loop spans 15 amino acids. Germline CDR1 reads SGHVS; CDR2 reads FNYEAQ. The CDR3 protein is CASSSRTGYLGEQFF. In DNA form, the CDR3 reads TGTGCCAGCAGCTCTAGGACAGGGTATCTGGGTGAGCAGTTCTTC.

J is TRBJ2-5 and V is TRBV4-1; no clear D gene. This CDR3 is built from 13 residues. Trimming left V 1 base short and J 5 bases short, with 8 bases between. The V gene's germline CDR1 is MGHRA and CDR2 YSYEKL. This chain's CDR3 is CASSQVWRETQYF. CDR3 bases: TGCGCCAGCAGCCAAGTATGGCGGGAGACCCAGTACTTC.

The chain recombines TRBV7-2 with TRBJ1-2; D possibly corresponds to TRBD1 (6 bases). The ends were cut back, 3 bases at V and 5 bases at J, with 16 bases in the middle. This CDR3 spans 15 amino acids. Germline loops: CDR1 SGHTA, CDR2 FQGNSA. The CDR3 sequence: CASSLGRGALYGYTF. CDR3 bases: TGTGCCAGCAGCTTGGGCAGGGGCGCTCTGTATGGCTACACCTTC. The complete variable domain, with remaining parts taken from reference TRBV7-2 and TRBJ1-2, reads GAGVSQSPSNKVTEKGKDVELRCDPISGHTALYWYRQSLGQGLEFLIYFQGNSAPDKSGLPSDRFSAERTGGSVSTLTIQRTQQEDSAVYLCASSLGRGALYGYTFGSGTRLTVV.

This clone appeared once. V is TRBV6-5 and J is TRBJ1-1, with D tentatively TRBD1 (5 bases). Trimming stripped 7 bases from V and 4 bases from J, with 13 bases between. This CDR3 has 13 residues. Germline V lookup: CDR1 MNHEY, CDR2 SVGAGI. CDR3 residues: CASMAGGGTEAFF. The CDR3, as DNA: TGTGCCAGCATGGCCGGGGGAGGCACTGAAGCTTTCTTT.

As DNA, the CDR3 is TGTGCCATCAGTGAGACAGGGGGCGGTAATAATTCACCCCTCCACTTT. Translation gives CAISETGGGNNSPLHF. V gene TRBV10-3 combines with J gene TRBJ1-6; 9 bases fit TRBD1. The V and J ends lost 2 bases and 5 bases, in that order; junction bases with no gene match: 4. The germline CDR1 and CDR2 sequences are ENHRY and SYGVKD. The CDR3 spans 16 residues.

V gene TRBV18 combines with J gene TRBJ2-7; D is undetermined. The CDR3 is made up of 11 amino acids. V gave up 5 bases and J gave up 4 bases, with 6 bases separating them. CDR1 KGHSH and CDR2 LQKENI come from the germline V gene. CDR3 protein: CASSDKYEQYF. CDR3 in DNA: TGTGCCAGCTCAGACAAATACGAGCAGTACTTC.

Here the CDR3 reads CASSLVSANTQYF. CDR3 nucleotide sequence: TGTGCCAGCAGCTTAGTGTCTGCTAACACGCAGTATTTT. This chain connects TRBV11-2 to TRBJ2-3; D is ambiguous. V lost 1 base, J lost 9 bases, and 11 bases lay in between. Germline values: CDR1 SGHAT, CDR2 FQNNGV. The CDR3 is made up of 13 amino acids.

In its sample, this clone was seen a few times. The rearrangement uses TRBV10-3 and TRBJ2-7; TRBD2 agrees at 8 bases. The germline V gene has CDR1 ENHRY and CDR2 SYGVKD. J gave up 2 bases and V 4 bases, and 4 bases lay outside the gene matches. The CDR3 contains 14 residues. CDR3: CAISAGGGTYEQYF. The DNA of the CDR3 is TGTGCCATCAGTGCAGGCGGGGGGACCTACGAGCAGTACTTC.

This chain uses TRBV6-2 or TRBV6-3 with TRBJ2-3; 11 bases align to TRBD2. The V gene's germline CDR1 is MNHEY and CDR2 SVGEGT. The ends lost 6 bases at V and 8 bases at J; junction bases unmatched: 10. The CDR3 is 15 residues long. The CDR3 DNA sequence: TGTGCCAGCAGCGCTAGCGGGGGGCCCGACCGTACGCAGTATTTT. Protein: CASSASGGPDRTQYF.

This clone was found once. The J gene is TRBJ2-1, the V gene TRBV21-1; the table names TRBD2, a call not compared with the DNA. TRBV21-1 is labeled a pseudogene. This CDR3 is 19 amino acids long. CDR3 region: CASSKAVCGGGSWDNEQFF. The CDR3 DNA is TGTGCCAGCAGCAAAGCGGTTTGTGGCGGGGGGTCTTGGGACAATGAGCAGTTCTTC.

J is TRBJ2-5 and V is TRBV27, with 10 bases fitting TRBD2. The CDR3 loop spans 18 amino acids. V was clipped by 1 base and J by 7 bases; unmatched bases: 15. The germline gives CDR1 MNHEY, CDR2 SMNVEV (reference sequence). For the CDR3, the DNA is TGTGCCAGCAGTTTATTTGTACCAACTAGCGGGGCGGGAGGGACCCAGTACTTC. The encoded protein is CASSLFVPTSGAGGTQYF.

The genes are TRBV28 and TRBJ1-1, with TRBD1 as a possible D gene (6 bases). Germline V gene data show CDR1 as MDHEN and CDR2 as SYDVKM. This CDR3 region has 12 residues. The V and J ends lost 6 bases and 8 bases respectively, with 13 bases between them. In DNA, the CDR3 is TGTGCCAGCAGCGAAACCGGGACAGAAGCTTTCTTT. Translation gives CASSETGTEAFF. The full variable domain, with the rest looked up from reference TRBV28 and TRBJ1-1, is DVKVTQSSRYLVKRTGEKVFLECVQDMDHENMFWYRQDPGLGLRLIYFSYDVKMKEKGDIPEGYSVSREKKERFSLILESASTNQTSMYLCASSETGTEAFFGQGTRLTVV.

CDR3 sequence (DNA): TGTGCCAGCAGTTTATACCAGGGGGAAGAGACCCAGTACTTC. This translates into CASSLYQGEETQYF. The J gene is TRBJ2-5, the V gene TRBV27, with TRBD1 matching 7 bases. Trimming removed 1 base from V and 3 bases from J; junction bases left unmatched: 2. The CDR3 extends over 14 amino acids. Germline V gene sequence: CDR1 MNHEY, CDR2 SMNVEV (reference sequence).

This clone was seen only once. This chain joins TRBV7-8 and TRBJ1-1; weak D call: TRBD1 (5 bases). V was cut by 3 bases and J by 1 base, with 12 bases left in between. The CDR3 consists of 15 residues. Germline CDR1 SGHVS, CDR2 FQNEAQ. CDR3 residues: CASSFPGGENTEAFF. For the CDR3, the DNA is TGTGCCAGCAGCTTCCCCGGAGGGGAGAACACTGAAGCTTTCTTT.

This clone was counted many times. This chain connects TRBV20-1 to TRBJ1-1, with D unresolved. The germline V gene encodes CDR1 DFQATT and CDR2 SNEGSKA (reference sequence). The V end lost 1 base, the J end lost 6 bases, and 6 bases lay between the germline ends. The CDR3 totals 11 residues. CDR3 DNA: TGCAGTGCTAGAGTTTTCGCTGAAGCTTTCTTT. Translation gives CSARVFAEAFF.

As to this clone: The same CDR3 is also encoded by other DNA sequences in this sample. This chain connects TRBV12-3 or TRBV12-4 to TRBJ1-5; TRBD1 might be the D (5 bases). Trimming cost V 3 bases and J 6 bases, with 6 bases left between them. CDR3 size: 12 residues. CDR3 in amino acids: CASSFGGQPQHF. The CDR3 DNA sequence: TGTGCCAGCAGTTTCGGGGGTCAGCCCCAGCATTTT.